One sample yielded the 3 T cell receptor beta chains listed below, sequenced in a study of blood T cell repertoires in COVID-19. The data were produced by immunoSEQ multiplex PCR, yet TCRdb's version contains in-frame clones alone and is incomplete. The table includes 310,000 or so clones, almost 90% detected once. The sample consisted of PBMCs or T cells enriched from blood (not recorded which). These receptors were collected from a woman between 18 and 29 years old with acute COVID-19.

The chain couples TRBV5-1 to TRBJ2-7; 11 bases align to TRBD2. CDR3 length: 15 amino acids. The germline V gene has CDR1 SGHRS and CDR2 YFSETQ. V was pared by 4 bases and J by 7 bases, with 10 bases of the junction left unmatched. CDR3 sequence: CASSPFSGRGWEQYF. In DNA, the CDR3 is TGCGCCAGCAGCCCGTTTAGCGGGAGGGGCTGGGAGCAGTACTTC. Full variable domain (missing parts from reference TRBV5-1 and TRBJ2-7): KAGVTQTPRYLIKTRGQQVTLSCSPISGHRSVSWYQQTPGQGLQFLFEYFSETQRNKGNFPGRFSGRQFSNSRSEMNVSTLELGDSALYLCASSPFSGRGWEQYFGPGTRLTVT.

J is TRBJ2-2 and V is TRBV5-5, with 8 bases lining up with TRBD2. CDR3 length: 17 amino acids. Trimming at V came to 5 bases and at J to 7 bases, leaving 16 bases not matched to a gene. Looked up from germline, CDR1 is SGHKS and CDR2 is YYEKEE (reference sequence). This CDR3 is CASRQQLAVDSLGELFF. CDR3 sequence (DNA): TGTGCCAGCAGACAACAACTAGCGGTCGATTCCCTCGGGGAGCTGTTTTTT.

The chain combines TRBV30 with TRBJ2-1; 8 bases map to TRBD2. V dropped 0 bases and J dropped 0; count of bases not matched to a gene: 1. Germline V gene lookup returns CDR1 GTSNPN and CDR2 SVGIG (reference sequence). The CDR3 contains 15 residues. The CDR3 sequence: CAWSVGTSSYNEQFF. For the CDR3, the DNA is TGTGCCTGGAGTGTCGGGACTAGCTCCTACAATGAGCAGTTCTTC.